The 16 T cell receptor beta chains below come from one sample, sequenced in a study of blood T cell repertoires in COVID-19. Sequencing was performed with immunoSEQ multiplex PCR; in TCRdb, only in-frame clones are kept and a portion is missing. The sample includes tens of thousands of clones, approximately 86% seen only once; the top ten take 10% to 15%. Sequences were obtained from peripheral blood. Every receptor here comes from a human donor in a cohort sampled during active COVID-19.

This chain joins TRBV11-2 and TRBJ1-2; 11 bases map to TRBD1. Germline V CDR1 and CDR2: SGHAT, FQNNGV. The CDR3 spans 16 residues. Germline trimming cut 5 bases from V and 7 bases from J; bases unmatched to any gene: 12. The CDR3 DNA follows: TGTGCCAGCAGCGACCGGACAGGGGGCTCTTTGGCTGGCTACACCTTC. This encodes CASSDRTGGSLAGYTF.

The chain carries TRBV7-9 and TRBJ1-6; 9 bases are shared with TRBD1. The trim removed 5 bases at V and 7 bases at J, leaving 12 bases unmatched. The CDR3 consists of 17 residues. Germline lookup yields CDR1 SEHNR and CDR2 FQNEAQ (reference sequence). For the CDR3, the DNA is TGTGCCAGCAGCAAAAGGAGCTGGACAGGGGTGAATTCACCCCTCCACTTT. This sequence encodes CASSKRSWTGVNSPLHF.

The rearrangement links TRBV19 to TRBJ2-3; no clear D gene. Trimming left V 7 bases short and J 4 bases short, with 9 bases between. The CDR3 runs to 12 residues. CDR1 and CDR2 from the germline V gene are LNHDA and SQIVND (reference sequence). CDR3 region: CASNVGADTQYF. CDR3 coding DNA: TGTGCCAGTAACGTGGGCGCAGATACGCAGTATTTT.

The chain combines TRBV18 with TRBJ2-1; D is possibly TRBD2 (5 bases). The CDR3 is 16 residues long. The germline V gene encodes CDR1 KGHSH and CDR2 LQKENI. Trimming cost V 0 bases and J 6 bases, with 15 bases left between them. The CDR3 bases are TGTGCCAGCTCACCACCGATGGGGAGTGGTATCAATGAGCAGTTCTTC. It specifies CASSPPMGSGINEQFF.

The chain couples TRBV6-5 to TRBJ2-7; 7 nucleotides match TRBD1. CDR1 is MNHEY and CDR2 is SVGAGI in the germline V gene. J lost 0 bases, V lost 6 bases, and 8 bases had no gene match. CDR3 size: 15 residues. The CDR3 spells CASSPLWTGSYEQYF. CDR3 DNA sequence: TGTGCCAGCAGCCCGTTGTGGACAGGCTCCTACGAGCAGTACTTC.

This clone was seen just once. V gene TRBV5-5 combines with J gene TRBJ1-5; 7 nucleotides align to TRBD1. CDR3 length: 13 residues. The V gene's germline CDR1 is SGHKS and CDR2 YYEKEE (reference sequence). The ends lost 10 bases at V and 0 bases at J; junction bases unmatched: 4. CDR3 region: CAGGTVSNQPQHF. The CDR3 region has the DNA TGTGCCGGGGGGACAGTTAGCAATCAGCCCCAGCATTTT.

Only one count was recorded for this clone. The genes are TRBV6-5 and TRBJ2-1; TRBD2 matches 11 bases. Per germline, CDR1 MNHEY and CDR2 SVGAGI. This CDR3 has 15 amino acids. With V trimmed by 6 bases and J by 4 bases, 5 bases remained unmatched. CDR3 sequence: CASSPTSGDYNEQFF. CDR3 coding DNA: TGTGCCAGCAGCCCGACTAGCGGGGATTACAATGAGCAGTTCTTC.

The chain recombines TRBV4-2 with TRBJ2-7; 9 positions agree with TRBD1. CDR1 and CDR2 (germline): LGHNA, YNFKEQ. This CDR3 contains 13 residues. Losses at the gene ends were 3 bases for V and 4 bases for J; bases not matched to a gene: 1. DNA of the CDR3: TGTGCCAGCAGCCACGGACAGGGGTACGAGCAGTACTTC. This gives the protein CASSHGQGYEQYF.

This rearrangement joins TRBV4-1 to TRBJ1-5; D remains ambiguous. The length of the CDR3 is 16 residues. The V and J ends lost 4 bases and 0 bases respectively, with 13 bases between them. Germline CDR1 is MGHRA and CDR2 is YSYEKL. The CDR3 DNA is TGCGCCAGCAGCCCCCAGCAGGTCTCTAGCAATCAGCCCCAGCATTTT. Its protein product is CASSPQQVSSNQPQHF.

The chain couples TRBV9 to TRBJ2-5; D is possibly TRBD2 (6 bases). The CDR3 loop spans 14 amino acids. With 0 bases removed from V and 0 bases from J, the gap between germline ends came to 6 bases. Germline loops: CDR1 SGDLS, CDR2 YYNGEE. CDR3 in DNA: TGTGCCAGCAGCGTAGCGGGAGACCAAGAGACCCAGTACTTC. Translating it yields CASSVAGDQETQYF. Full variable domain (remainder filled in from reference TRBV9 and TRBJ2-5): DSGVTQTPKHLITATGQRVTLRCSPRSGDLSVYWYQQSLDQGLQFLIQYYNGEERAKGNILERFSAQQFPDLHSELNLSSLELGDSALYFCASSVAGDQETQYFGPGTRLLVL.

The chain joins TRBV7-9 to TRBJ2-3; 8 nucleotides line up with TRBD2. Trimming cost V 2 bases and J 3 bases; bases outside gene matches: 7. The germline V gene encodes CDR1 SEHNR and CDR2 FQNEAQ (reference sequence). The length of the CDR3 is 16 residues. The CDR3 region has the DNA TGTGCCAGCAGCTTAACCCGCGGGGGGACGACAGATACGCAGTATTTT. As protein: CASSLTRGGTTDTQYF.

V gene TRBV19 combines with J gene TRBJ1-5; 7 bases are a match to TRBD1. Germline V gives CDR1 LNHDA, CDR2 SQIVND (reference sequence). The CDR3 is 15 amino acids. Unmatched junction bases numbered 3, after V lost 2 bases and J lost 2 bases. The CDR3 spells CASSILGTGNQPQHF. The CDR3 DNA reads TGTGCCAGTAGTATATTAGGGACAGGCAATCAGCCCCAGCATTTT.

The rearrangement uses TRBV19 and TRBJ1-1, with D maybe TRBD1 (5 bases). Germline V gene data show CDR1 as LNHDA and CDR2 as SQIVND (reference sequence). This CDR3 has 16 residues. Between the trimmed V and J ends, which lost 5 bases and 4 bases, there was a span of 20 bases. Here the CDR3 reads CASSPGRRVLITEAFF. CDR3 nucleotides: TGTGCCAGTAGTCCGGGACGGAGGGTTTTGATCACTGAAGCTTTCTTT.

CDR3 DNA sequence: TGTGCCAGCTCACCAGGGGAGGGCGGGCAGCCCCAGCATTTT. It yields the protein CASSPGEGGQPQHF. The rearrangement joins TRBV18 to TRBJ1-5; unclear D gene. The CDR3 consists of 14 residues. Trimming pared 2 bases from V and 7 bases from J, leaving 12 bases between. Germline lookup yields CDR1 KGHSH and CDR2 LQKENI. The full variable domain, in which reference TRBV18 and TRBJ1-5 provide the parts outside the CDR3, is NAGVMQNPRHLVRRRGQEARLRCSPMKGHSHVYWYRQLPEEGLKFMVYLQKENIIDESGMPKERFSAEFPKEGPSILRIQQVVRGDSAAYFCASSPGEGGQPQHFGDGTRLSIL.

This sequence joins TRBV19 and TRBJ1-2; D is unresolved. Germline V gene lookup returns CDR1 LNHDA and CDR2 SQIVND (reference sequence). CDR3 size: 14 residues. Trimming stripped 9 bases from V and 3 bases from J, with 17 bases between. The CDR3 bases are TGTGCCAGCCGGGAGGGTGGGCACGACTATGGCTACACCTTC. Its translation: CASREGGHDYGYTF.

The chain has TRBV28 and TRBJ1-2, with D hard to call. V dropped 4 bases and J dropped 8 bases, with 8 bases sitting between them. CDR1 is MDHEN and CDR2 is SYDVKM in the germline V gene. This CDR3 region has 11 residues. The CDR3 DNA is TGTGCCAGCAGTTCGACGGAGGGCTACACCTTC. Translated, it gives CASSSTEGYTF.